This T cell receptor (beta chain) was captured by sequencing in a study of blood T cell repertoires in COVID-19. As for the study in general: Italy, Spain and the United States were the sources of the convalescent and acute COVID-19 samples. T cells, B-cell-depleted T cells, or PBMCs provided the cDNA or gDNA that served as material.

In the authors' workflow: Reference gene primer amplification in the assay estimated nucleated cell counts. Using immunoSEQ multiplex PCR, the repertoire was profiled, and TCRdb retains in-frame clones only, with some absent. D and trimming come from the DNA, and the V and J calls and clone size come from that table. The table has tens of thousands of clones, 88% seen once. V dropped 10 bases and J dropped 7 bases, with 18 bases sitting between them. CDR1 and CDR2 (germline): SNHLY, FYNNEI. The CDR3 covers 13 residues. This chain joins TRBV2 and TRBJ2-3; weak D call: TRBD1 (6 bases). This clonotype was sampled from a human donor in a cohort sampled during active COVID-19. The sample was peripheral blood. The CDR3 DNA sequence: TGTGCCACATCCGGGACAAAGGGGAATACGCAGTATTTT. It translates to CATSGTKGNTQYF.